One sample yielded the 30 T cell receptor beta chains listed below, sequenced in a study of CD8+CD57+ T cells in acquired aplastic anemia. Profiles of TCR beta VDJ and CDR3 were generated from a genomic DNA template. TCRdb processed the reads anew with MiXCR; each CDR3 protein has one entry. The sample has 200,000 to 250,000 distinct CDR3 sequences, 30% to 35% seen once; the top ten hold more than 0.95%. The material sequenced was sorted CD4+, CD8+, or CD8+CD57+ T cells (not recorded which) from PBMCs. These receptors were obtained from a human donor in good health, serving as a control.

The chain links TRBV6-1 to TRBJ2-2; TRBD2 agrees at 7 bases. The CDR3 is 15 amino acids. J was trimmed by 2 bases and V by 6 bases; bases with no gene match: 6. Germline CDR1 MNHNS, CDR2 SASEGT. The CDR3 bases are TGTGCCAGCAGGCTCGCGGGAGTTAACACCGGGGAGCTGTTTTTT. Translated: CASRLAGVNTGELFF.

Points on this clonotype: A read error may produce the germline difference seen at one junction end. The chain uses TRBV12-3 or TRBV12-4 and TRBJ2-5; 7 bases map to TRBD1. The CDR3 sequence is 14 residues long. Here the CDR3 reads CASSKLGTEETQCF. As DNA, the CDR3 is TGTGCCAGCAGCAAACTAGGGACAGAGGAGACCCAGTGCTTC.

The chain carries TRBV2 and TRBJ1-2, with 10 bases that match TRBD1. There are 12 residues in the CDR3. Losses at the gene ends were 6 bases for V and 8 bases for J; bases not matched to a gene: 3. Germline V CDR1 and CDR2: SNHLY, FYNNEI. CDR3 in amino acids: CASRGQGRGYTF. The CDR3 DNA sequence: TGTGCCAGCAGGGGACAGGGGCGGGGCTACACCTTC.

This clonotype was found many times. V is TRBV19 and J is TRBJ1-2, with a possible D match to TRBD1 (5 bases). The CDR3 has 16 residues. The germline V and J ends were trimmed by 8 bases and 0 bases, with 19 bases remaining between them. CDR1 LNHDA and CDR2 SQIVND come from the germline V gene (reference sequence). The CDR3 coding sequence is TGTGCCAGTGCGGGGGGGGGAGAGTTAGCTAACTATGGCTACACCTTC. This codes for CASAGGGELANYGYTF. The entire variable domain, with the rest obtained from reference TRBV19 and TRBJ1-2, is as follows: DGGITQSPKYLFRKEGQNVTLSCEQNLNHDAMYWYRQDPGQGLRLIYYSQIVNDFQKGDIAEGYSVSREKKESFPLTVTSAQKNPTAFYLCASAGGGELANYGYTFGSGTRLTVV.

This clonotype was counted many times. This rearrangement joins TRBV7-2 to TRBJ2-6; D is ambiguous. The germline V gene has CDR1 SGHTA and CDR2 FQGNSA. The CDR3 runs 14 residues. Trimming removed 7 bases from V and 4 bases from J, with 11 bases in between. The CDR3: CASTKNGGANVLTF. CDR3 nucleotides: TGTGCCAGCACAAAAAACGGGGGGGCCAACGTCCTGACTTTC.

This chain joins TRBV24-1 and TRBJ2-3; D unclear. The germline V and J ends were trimmed by 1 base and 6 bases, with 4 bases remaining between them. Germline CDR1 KGHDR, CDR2 SFDVKD. This CDR3 is built from 12 residues. CDR3 nucleotides: TGTGCCACCAGTGATTTAGTGGATACGCAGTATTTT. This gives the protein CATSDLVDTQYF.

The table lists this clonotype with a few counts. This chain links TRBV7-2 with TRBJ2-3; 9 bases map to TRBD2. J was trimmed by 2 bases and V by 4 bases; bases with no gene match: 4. CDR3 length equals 15 residues. CDR1 SGHTA and CDR2 FQGNSA come from the germline V gene. CDR3 DNA sequence: TGTGCCAGCAGCTCCGGACTAGCGCTCACAGATACGCAGTATTTT. This encodes CASSSGLALTDTQYF.

This clonotype occurred many times. The chain is built from TRBV24-1 and TRBJ1-1, with 9 bases aligning to TRBD1. Germline V gene sequence: CDR1 KGHDR, CDR2 SFDVKD. Trimming removed 3 bases from V and 5 bases from J; junction bases left unmatched: 6. This CDR3 has 15 amino acids. The CDR3 DNA is TGTGCCACCAGTGATCCGAGACAGGGGGAAACTGAAGCTTTCTTT. Its translation: CATSDPRQGETEAFF.

The CDR3: CSSERQFTPLHF. In DNA, the CDR3 is TGCAGCAGTGAAAGACAGTTTACACCCCTCCACTTT. V is TRBV29-1 and J is TRBJ1-6, with a possible D match to TRBD1 (5 bases). Germline lookup yields CDR1 SQVTM and CDR2 ANQGSEA. V dropped 8 bases and J dropped 11 bases, with 16 bases sitting between them. The CDR3 sequence is 12 residues long.

CDR3 sequence (DNA): TGTGCCAGCAGCACAGGGACTAGCGGGAGAGGGGCCACAGATACGCAGTATTTT. Protein sequence: CASSTGTSGRGATDTQYF. The chain is built from TRBV9 and TRBJ2-3; 14 nucleotides line up with TRBD2. The CDR3 contains 18 residues. Germline V lookup: CDR1 SGDLS, CDR2 YYNGEE. The trim removed 4 bases at V and 2 bases at J, leaving 9 bases unmatched.

This clonotype has ten or more counts. The J gene is TRBJ1-1, the V gene TRBV10-3; no definite D call. Per the germline V gene, CDR1 is ENHRY and CDR2 is SYGVKD. The V end lost 0 bases, the J end lost 1 base, and 12 bases lay between the germline ends. This CDR3 region has 16 residues. Here the CDR3 reads CAISESVGMGNTEAFF. As DNA, the CDR3 is TGTGCCATCAGTGAGTCGGTAGGGATGGGGAACACTGAAGCTTTCTTT.

A word on this clonotype: This may be a read error: a much more frequent sequence differs by one nucleotide. V usage is TRBV9 and J usage is TRBJ2-7; D not certain. The germline gives CDR1 SGDLS, CDR2 YYNGEE. The CDR3 runs to 15 residues. Here the CDR3 reads CARSVSSGETYEQYF. The CDR3 DNA follows: TGTGCCCGCAGCGTATCAAGTGGGGAAACCTACGAGCAGTACTTC.

This clonotype was counted between two and nine times. This chain uses TRBV5-5 with TRBJ1-3; no definite D call. The CDR3 has 14 residues. In germline, CDR1 is SGHKS, CDR2 YYEKEE (reference sequence). V gave up 1 base and J gave up 1 base, with 6 bases separating them. The CDR3 loop reads CASSLSGSGNTIYF. Here the CDR3 DNA reads TGTGCCAGCAGCTTGTCTGGGTCTGGAAACACCATATATTTT.

The rearrangement joins TRBV19 to TRBJ1-5; possibly TRBD1 for D (5 bases). The V gene lost 7 bases and the J gene lost 7 bases, with 20 bases spanning the gap. The CDR3 has 15 amino acids. CDR1 is LNHDA, CDR2 SQIVND, per germline (reference sequence). The chain's CDR3 is CASISMGGGGQPQHF. CDR3 sequence (DNA): TGTGCCAGTATCTCCATGGGTGGGGGTGGGCAGCCCCAGCATTTT.

This clonotype occurred many times. V gene TRBV5-5 combines with J gene TRBJ1-2; the D is unclear. CDR3 length equals 14 residues. The germline CDR1 and CDR2 sequences are SGHKS and YYEKEE (reference sequence). Trimming pared 1 base from V and 4 bases from J, leaving 11 bases between. CDR3 loop: CASSLSQGSYGYTF. As DNA, the CDR3 is TGTGCCAGCAGCTTGTCTCAAGGTAGCTATGGCTACACCTTC.

This clonotype was detected ten times or more. The CDR3 loop reads CSGSQGAYEQYF. The CDR3 nucleotides are TGCAGCGGATCCCAGGGTGCCTACGAGCAGTACTTC. J is TRBJ2-7 and V is TRBV29-1; D is possibly TRBD1 (5 bases). Germline CDR1 is SQVTM and CDR2 is ANQGSEA. V was pared by 7 bases and J by 2 bases, with 12 bases between. This CDR3 spans 12 amino acids.

This clonotype was counted ten times or more. The CDR3 DNA sequence: TGTGCCAGCAGGACGGACGGCGCTAGCACAGATACGCAGTATTTT. Translation: CASRTDGASTDTQYF. The V call is TRBV2, the J call TRBJ2-3; no firm D call. Germline loops: CDR1 SNHLY, CDR2 FYNNEI. This CDR3 comprises 15 residues. Trimming stripped 6 bases from V and 0 bases from J, with 13 bases between. The full variable domain, its missing parts supplied by reference TRBV2 and TRBJ2-3, is EPEVTQTPSHQVTQMGQEVILRCVPISNHLYFYWYRQILGQKVEFLVSFYNNEISEKSEIFDDQFSVERPDGSNFTLKIRSTKLEDSAMYFCASRTDGASTDTQYFGPGTRLTVL.

A remark on this clonotype: This may come from a read error, since a much larger clone is one base off. The chain is built from TRBV11-1 and TRBJ2-7; TRBD1 matches 7 bases. Germline V CDR1 and CDR2: SGHAT, FQDESV (reference sequence). The CDR3 sequence is 16 residues long. In DNA, the CDR3 is TGTGCCAGCAGCCTCCGACAGGGTGGATTGGTCTACGAGCAGCACTTC. Protein: CASSLRQGGLVYEQHF.

This clonotype turned up a few times. This may be a read error: a much more frequent sequence differs by one nucleotide. The chain is built from TRBV20-1 and TRBJ2-7; TRBD1 matches 12 bases. This CDR3 is 13 amino acids long. The V gene's germline CDR1 is DFQATT and CDR2 SNEGSKA (reference sequence). This CDR3 is CSAQGQGAYEQCF. The CDR3, as DNA: TGCAGTGCCCAGGGACAGGGGGCCTACGAGCAGTGCTTC.

This clonotype was recorded a few times. A junction boundary mismatches the germline segment, possibly from a read error. The J gene is TRBJ2-7, the V gene TRBV5-1; 11 nucleotides line up with TRBD2. The CDR3 is 13 residues long. CDR1 is SGHRS and CDR2 is YFSETQ in the germline V gene. CDR3 residues: CASRLAGSYGQYF. The CDR3 DNA reads TGCGCCAGCCGACTAGCGGGGTCCTACGGGCAGTACTTC. The variable domain in full, completed from reference TRBV5-1 and TRBJ2-7, reads KAGVTQTPRYLIKTRGQQVTLSCSPISGHRSVSWYQQTPGQGLQFLFEYFSETQRNKGNFPGRFSGRQFSNSRSEMNVSTLELGDSALYLCASRLAGSYGQYFGPGTRLTVT.

This clonotype has at least ten counts. The rearrangement links TRBV4-1 to TRBJ2-7, with TRBD2 identical over 7 bases. Germline CDR1 and CDR2: MGHRA and YSYEKL. V trimming: 4 bases; J trimming: 6 bases; junction bases outside the gene matches: 6. The CDR3 covers 13 residues. The CDR3: CASSPRDYGEQYF. The CDR3 DNA sequence: TGCGCCAGCAGCCCCCGGGACTATGGCGAGCAGTACTTC.

This clonotype was seen at least ten times. The gene calls are TRBV7-8 and TRBJ1-1; 8 nucleotides align to TRBD1. The ends lost 6 bases at V and 3 bases at J; junction bases unmatched: 15. The length of the CDR3 is 17 residues. CDR1 SGHVS and CDR2 FQNEAQ come from the germline V gene. This CDR3 reads CASRSSRQGRGDTEAFF. Written as DNA, the CDR3 is TGTGCCAGCAGGAGTTCTAGACAGGGGCGAGGGGACACTGAAGCTTTCTTT. The full variable domain, its missing parts supplied by reference TRBV7-8 and TRBJ1-1, is GAGVSQSPRYKVAKRGQDVALRCDPISGHVSLFWYQQALGQGPEFLTYFQNEAQLDKSGLPSDRFFAERPEGSVSTLKIQRTQQEDSAVYLCASRSSRQGRGDTEAFFGQGTRLTVV.

This clonotype was picked up a small number of times. Since a much larger clone is just one base distant, this may be a read error. This rearrangement joins TRBV2 to TRBJ2-3, with D perhaps TRBD1 (6 bases). CDR3 length equals 13 residues. Germline values: CDR1 SNHLY, CDR2 FYNNEI. The CDR3 loop is CASRRTATDTRYF. CDR3 nucleotide sequence: TGTGCCAGCAGGCGGACAGCCACAGATACGCGGTATTTT.

This clonotype was recorded many times. The gene calls are TRBV7-8 and TRBJ2-5, with 8 nucleotides matching TRBD2. Trimming removed 3 bases from V and 4 bases from J; junction bases left unmatched: 7. The CDR3 sequence is 15 residues long. Germline V gene sequence: CDR1 SGHVS, CDR2 FQNEAQ. CDR3 coding DNA: TGTGCCAGCAGCTTGGTGTTTGCGGGAGGAGAGACCCAGTACTTC. This codes for CASSLVFAGGETQYF.

This clonotype was found many times. The chain has TRBV20-1 and TRBJ2-3, with D possibly matching TRBD1 (6 bases). V lost 0 bases to trimming and J lost 5 bases, with 30 bases between them. Germline values: CDR1 DFQATT, CDR2 SNEGSKA (reference sequence). The CDR3 contains 20 residues. CDR3: CSARDRGWGRGIQHGDTQYF. The CDR3 bases are TGCAGTGCTAGAGATCGGGGATGGGGGCGCGGAATTCAGCATGGAGATACGCAGTATTTT.

There are many counts of this clonotype. The rearrangement links TRBV19 to TRBJ2-3, with D maybe TRBD2 (5 bases). Trimming shortened V by 4 bases and J by 4 bases, and 9 bases separated the two germline ends. The CDR3 sequence is 13 residues long. CDR1 and CDR2 (germline): LNHDA, SQIVND (reference sequence). CDR3 DNA: TGTGCCAGTAGTACGCCGGGGTCAGATACGCAGTATTTT. Protein sequence: CASSTPGSDTQYF. Together with reference TRBV19 and TRBJ2-3, the CDR3 gives the full variable domain: DGGITQSPKYLFRKEGQNVTLSCEQNLNHDAMYWYRQDPGQGLRLIYYSQIVNDFQKGDIAEGYSVSREKKESFPLTVTSAQKNPTAFYLCASSTPGSDTQYFGPGTRLTVL.

This sequence joins TRBV29-1 and TRBJ1-3, with 8 bases aligning to TRBD1. The V segment lost 6 bases and the J segment 2 bases; nucleotides outside the gene matches: 6. The CDR3 runs 14 residues. The germline V gene has CDR1 SQVTM and CDR2 ANQGSEA. CDR3 sequence reads: CSVQDRAAGNTIYF. The CDR3, as DNA: TGCAGCGTCCAGGACAGGGCGGCTGGAAACACCATATATTTT.

This clonotype was observed a few times. The chain joins TRBV19 to TRBJ1-1, with a weak D call TRBD1 (5 bases). Trimming took 4 bases from V and 10 from J, leaving 19 bases between them. The CDR3 totals 14 residues. Germline V gives CDR1 LNHDA, CDR2 SQIVND (reference sequence). CDR3 DNA: TGTGCCAGTAGTACACGGGACGGGGGGGTTGGAGCTTTCTTT. It specifies CASSTRDGGVGAFF.

The chain recombines TRBV9 with TRBJ1-5; D possibly corresponds to TRBD1 (5 bases). With 0 bases removed from V and 5 bases from J, the gap between germline ends came to 9 bases. Germline CDR1 is SGDLS and CDR2 is YYNGEE. CDR3 length equals 14 residues. In DNA, the CDR3 is TGTGCCAGCAGCGTAGACGTAGGGGATCAGCCCCAGCATTTT. Translation: CASSVDVGDQPQHF.

At least ten counts were recorded for this clonotype. The J gene is TRBJ1-2, the V gene TRBV4-2, with D tentatively TRBD1 (6 bases). The length of the CDR3 is 15 residues. The V end lost 0 bases, the J end lost 4 bases, and 12 bases lay between the germline ends. CDR1 is LGHNA, CDR2 YNFKEQ, per germline. The CDR3 reads CASSQDQRGAYGYTF. CDR3 bases: TGTGCCAGCAGCCAAGATCAACGGGGGGCCTATGGCTACACCTTC.